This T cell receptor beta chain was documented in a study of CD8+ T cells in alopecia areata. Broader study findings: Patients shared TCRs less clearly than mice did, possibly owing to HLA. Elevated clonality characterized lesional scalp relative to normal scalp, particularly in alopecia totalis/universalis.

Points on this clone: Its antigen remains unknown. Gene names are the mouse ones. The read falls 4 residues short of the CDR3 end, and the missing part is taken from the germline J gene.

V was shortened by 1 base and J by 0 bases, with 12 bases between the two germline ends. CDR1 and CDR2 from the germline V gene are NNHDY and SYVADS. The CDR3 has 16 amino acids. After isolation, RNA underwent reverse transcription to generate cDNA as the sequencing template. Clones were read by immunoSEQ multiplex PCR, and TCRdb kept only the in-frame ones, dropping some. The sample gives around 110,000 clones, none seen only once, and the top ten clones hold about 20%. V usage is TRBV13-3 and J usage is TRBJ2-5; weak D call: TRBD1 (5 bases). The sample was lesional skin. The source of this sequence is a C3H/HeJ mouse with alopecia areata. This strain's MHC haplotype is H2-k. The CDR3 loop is CASSDRVRDNQDTQYF. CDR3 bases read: TGTGCCAGCAGTGATAGGGTCAGGGATAACCAAGAC.